The 32 T cell receptor beta chains listed next were all sequenced from one sample in a study of T cells in Graves' hyperthyroidism and ophthalmopathy. Amplified TCR beta CDR3 regions came from RNA transcripts. The HTBI primer set was used in a first-round RT-PCR of the TCR CDR3. TCRdb recomputed calls from the multiplex PCR reads with MiXCR, one row per CDR3 protein. The sample carries some 510,000 distinct CDR3 sequences, 20% recorded once. Specimen: blood. The origin of the receptors is a man younger than 35 with Graves' hyperthyroidism.

The chain carries TRBV12-3 or TRBV12-4 and TRBJ2-7; no firm D call. V dropped 7 bases and J dropped 1 base, with 11 bases sitting between them. The CDR3 runs 13 residues. DNA of the CDR3: TGTGCCAGCAAGTCGGACGGGTCCTACGAGCAGTACTTC. Protein product: CASKSDGSYEQYF.

This chain joins TRBV4-2 and TRBJ1-5, with TRBD1 as a possible D gene (5 bases). There are 20 residues in the CDR3. The germline CDR1 and CDR2 sequences are LGHNA and YNFKEQ. The V and J ends lost 2 bases and 1 base respectively, with 24 bases between them. CDR3 DNA sequence: TGTGCCAGCAGCCAAACCCCGGTAGCTGCAGGGCTAAACAGCAATCAGCCCCAGCATTTT. Its protein is CASSQTPVAAGLNSNQPQHF.

There are many counts of this clonotype. The chain combines TRBV5-1 with TRBJ2-7; the D is unclear. CDR3 length: 15 amino acids. CDR1 and CDR2 from the germline V gene are SGHRS and YFSETQ. The V end was cut by 2 bases, the J end by 2 bases, with 14 bases between. The CDR3 spells CASSLGRLSPYEQYF. CDR3 coding DNA: TGCGCCAGCAGCTTAGGGCGGCTATCCCCCTACGAGCAGTACTTC.

The chain employs TRBV28 and TRBJ1-5; D is ambiguous. Germline V CDR1 and CDR2: MDHEN, SYDVKM. V was pared by 6 bases and J by 6 bases, with 24 bases between. The CDR3 covers 17 residues. Written as DNA, the CDR3 is TGTGCCAGCAGCCTTGGACTTCGCGGGCGGTTCTTTCAGCCCCAGCATTTT. It yields the protein CASSLGLRGRFFQPQHF.

V and J are TRBV5-1 and TRBJ1-6; D call uncertain. The ends were cut back, 0 bases at V and 6 bases at J, with 10 bases in the middle. The length of the CDR3 is 15 residues. Germline loops: CDR1 SGHRS, CDR2 YFSETQ. Here the CDR3 DNA reads TGCGCCAGCAGCTTGGATCTGGGAATTAATTCACCCCTCCACTTT. It is translated as CASSLDLGINSPLHF.

This clonotype occurred many times. This sequence joins TRBV7-2 and TRBJ1-5; D not certain. The CDR3 has 13 amino acids. CDR1 is SGHTA and CDR2 is FQGNSA in the germline V gene. V was cut by 5 bases and J by 7 bases, with 12 bases left in between. The CDR3 reads CASSPQADQPQHF. CDR3 DNA sequence: TGTGCCAGCAGCCCTCAGGCGGACCAGCCCCAGCATTTT.

The genes are TRBV11-2 and TRBJ2-7; 7 bases are shared with TRBD1. The CDR3 runs 16 residues. V trimming: 6 bases; J trimming: 0 bases; junction bases outside the gene matches: 11. CDR1 is SGHAT, CDR2 FQNNGV, per germline. The CDR3 loop reads CASRKARTGYSYEQYF. The DNA of the CDR3 is TGTGCCAGCAGAAAAGCTAGGACAGGCTACTCCTACGAGCAGTACTTC.

This clonotype was seen at least ten times. The rearrangement uses TRBV30 and TRBJ1-1, with TRBD1 matching over 8 bases. Per the germline V gene, CDR1 is GTSNPN and CDR2 is SVGIG (reference sequence). V lost 5 bases to trimming and J lost 5 bases; unmatched junction nucleotides: 7. CDR3 length equals 13 residues. DNA of the CDR3: TGTGCCTGGGCCGGGACAGGCCAAACTGAAGCTTTCTTT. It encodes CAWAGTGQTEAFF.

In its sample, this clonotype was seen a few times. The chain couples TRBV12-3 or TRBV12-4 to TRBJ1-1, with 7 bases that match TRBD1. CDR3 size: 16 residues. Losses at the gene ends were 0 bases for V and 4 bases for J; bases not matched to a gene: 8. For the CDR3, the DNA is TGTGCCAGCAGTTTAGCTAGCCCTTCAGGGGGCACTGAAGCTTTCTTT. Translation gives CASSLASPSGGTEAFF.

This clonotype was seen repeatedly, ten times or more. The V gene is TRBV7-8, the J gene TRBJ1-1; TRBD1 matches 7 bases. CDR3 length equals 15 residues. Looked up from germline, CDR1 is SGHVS and CDR2 is FQNEAQ. Germline trimming cut 4 bases from V and 0 bases from J; bases unmatched to any gene: 5. DNA of the CDR3: TGTGCCAGCAGCTCACAGGGGAGGGTGAACACTGAAGCTTTCTTT. Its translation: CASSSQGRVNTEAFF.

This clonotype was seen a few times. The chain recombines TRBV20-1 with TRBJ2-7, with 7 nucleotides matching TRBD2. Germline V gene sequence: CDR1 DFQATT, CDR2 SNEGSKA (reference sequence). V lost 4 bases and J lost 8; bases outside the gene matches: 11. There are 13 residues in the CDR3. CDR3 DNA sequence: TGCAGTGCTATGTGGTCTAGCGGAGTTAAGCAGTACTTC. Translating gives CSAMWSSGVKQYF.

In this sample, this clonotype turned up a few times. A much larger clone lies one base from this, so it may be a read error. This CDR3 is CASSYQSGVQETKYF. The CDR3 nucleotides read TGTGCCAGCAGTTACCAATCGGGGGTGCAAGAGACCAAGTACTTC. V is TRBV6-5 and J is TRBJ2-5; TRBD2 is a possible D gene (6 bases). From germline, CDR1 is MNHEY and CDR2 SVGAGI. The CDR3 loop spans 15 amino acids.

This clonotype came up many times. The chain couples TRBV15 to TRBJ2-4; D might be TRBD1 (5 bases). Trimming cost V 5 bases and J 0 bases, with 8 bases left between them. CDR1 LNHNV and CDR2 YYDKDF come from the germline V gene (reference sequence). This CDR3 contains 14 residues. CDR3 sequence: CATSLGLAKNIQYF. CDR3 nucleotides: TGTGCCACCAGCCTGGGGCTAGCCAAAAACATTCAGTACTTC.

This clonotype has a count of ten or more. The chain combines TRBV12-5 with TRBJ2-7; D possibly corresponds to TRBD2 (5 bases). The ends were cut back, 0 bases at V and 3 bases at J, with 6 bases in the middle. The CDR3 contains 13 residues. Germline V CDR1 and CDR2: LGHNT, FRNRAP. CDR3 in DNA: TGTGCTAGTGGTTTGGTAGGAGGCTACGAGCAGTACTTC. It codes for CASGLVGGYEQYF. Complete variable domain (other parts from reference TRBV12-5 and TRBJ2-7): DARVTQTPRHKVTEMGQEVTMRCQPILGHNTVFWYRQTMMQGLELLAYFRNRAPLDDSGMPKDRFSAEMPDATLATLKIQPSEPRDSAVYFCASGLVGGYEQYFGPGTRLTVT.

The V and J genes are TRBV27 and TRBJ2-3; D is ambiguous. In germline, CDR1 is MNHEY, CDR2 SMNVEV (reference sequence). The CDR3 consists of 16 residues. V was trimmed by 0 bases and J by 1 base, leaving 11 bases between them. Here the CDR3 reads CASSLSIRERTDTQYF. DNA for the CDR3: TGTGCCAGCAGTTTATCGATTAGAGAACGCACAGATACGCAGTATTTT.

This clonotype showed up many times. This chain uses TRBV2 with TRBJ1-2; D call uncertain. Trimming shortened V by 7 bases and J by 6 bases, and 6 bases separated the two germline ends. The V gene's germline CDR1 is SNHLY and CDR2 FYNNEI. The CDR3 covers 10 residues. CDR3 loop: CASIRHGYTF. For the CDR3, the DNA is TGTGCCAGCATCCGGCATGGCTACACCTTC.

Ten or more counts support this clonotype. V is TRBV2 and J is TRBJ1-1, with unresolved D. There are 17 residues in the CDR3. Trimming pared 5 bases from V and 0 bases from J, leaving 19 bases between. CDR1 is SNHLY and CDR2 is FYNNEI in the germline V gene. The CDR3 spells CASSSRPPGAMNTEAFF. DNA of the CDR3: TGTGCCAGCAGTAGCCGCCCTCCAGGCGCGATGAACACTGAAGCTTTCTTT.

A remark on this clonotype: An end of the junction differs from the germline gene, which may be a read error. V and J are TRBV20-1 and TRBJ1-1, with D possibly matching TRBD1 (6 bases). Germline V gene lookup returns CDR1 DFQATT and CDR2 SNEGSKA (reference sequence). The CDR3 loop spans 13 amino acids. The CDR3 sequence is CSAWGAVDAEACF. The CDR3 DNA sequence: TGCAGTGCCTGGGGGGCGGTCGACGCTGAAGCTTGCTTT.

This clonotype was seen repeatedly, ten times or more. The chain has TRBV6-1 and TRBJ2-7, with unresolved D. Deletions cut 0 bases from V and 4 bases from J, with 19 bases between. The CDR3 totals 17 residues. Germline CDR1 MNHNS, CDR2 SASEGT. CDR3 sequence reads: CASSEALRSHLGYEQYF. In nucleotides, the CDR3 is TGTGCCAGCAGTGAAGCGCTTCGCTCCCACCTTGGGTACGAGCAGTACTTC.

This clonotype was observed many times. Here the CDR3 reads CASSLPGGKNTIYF. CDR3 nucleotides: TGCGCCAGCAGCTTGCCGGGGGGAAAAAACACCATATATTTT. The chain couples TRBV5-1 to TRBJ1-3, with TRBD1 as a possible D gene (5 bases). Looked up from germline, CDR1 is SGHRS and CDR2 is YFSETQ. V lost 1 base, J lost 6 bases, and 11 bases lay in between. The CDR3 consists of 14 residues.

This clonotype has a handful of counts. The chain joins TRBV5-1 to TRBJ2-5, with D perhaps matching TRBD1 or TRBD2 (5 bases each). This CDR3 contains 14 residues. From germline, CDR1 is SGHRS and CDR2 YFSETQ. Trimming shortened V by 0 bases and J by 5 bases, and 11 bases separated the two germline ends. CDR3 in amino acids: CASSLGGNEETQYF. The DNA of the CDR3 is TGCGCCAGCAGCTTGGGGGGGAATGAGGAGACCCAGTACTTC.

The rearrangement uses TRBV7-2 and TRBJ1-5, with 7 bases identical to TRBD1. Germline assignment: CDR1 SGHTA and CDR2 FQGNSA. The CDR3 is made up of 13 amino acids. J was trimmed by 7 bases and V by 4 bases; bases with no gene match: 4. DNA for the CDR3: TGTGCCAGCAGCTCCCGGGACAGCCAGCCCCAGCATTTT. Protein: CASSSRDSQPQHF.

This clonotype was recorded many times. Written as DNA, the CDR3 is TGTGCCAGCAGTCCGGAACGGAACACTGAAGCTTTCTTT. It yields the protein CASSPERNTEAFF. V usage is TRBV13 and J usage is TRBJ1-1, with D hard to call. Germline V CDR1 and CDR2: PRHDT, FYEKMQ (reference sequence). This CDR3 has 13 residues. With 6 bases removed from V and 1 base from J, the gap between germline ends came to 9 bases.

This clonotype has a count of ten or more. This chain connects TRBV19 to TRBJ2-7, with D tentatively TRBD1 (5 bases). Germline V CDR1 and CDR2: LNHDA, SQIVND (reference sequence). The V and J ends lost 8 bases and 2 bases respectively, with 13 bases between them. The length of the CDR3 is 13 residues. DNA for the CDR3: TGTGCCAGTTCGCCAGGGATACCCTACGAGCAGTACTTC. This codes for CASSPGIPYEQYF.

This clonotype was picked up many times. As DNA, the CDR3 is TGTGCCAGCACGCGGAGAGGAAAGGCCCAGAACACCGGGGAGCTGTTTTTT. Residues: CASTRRGKAQNTGELFF. The chain joins TRBV6-4 to TRBJ2-2; D is unresolved. This CDR3 has 17 residues. Trimming cost V 7 bases and J 1 base, with 19 bases left between them. Germline loops: CDR1 MRHNA, CDR2 SNTAGT.

This clonotype was found many times. The V gene is TRBV2, the J gene TRBJ2-4; TRBD1 matches 7 bases. The CDR3 consists of 14 residues. V shed 6 bases, J shed 3 bases, and the junction held 5 bases outside the gene matches. CDR1 is SNHLY, CDR2 FYNNEI, per germline. The CDR3 loop is CASSDRDNKNIQYF. The CDR3 bases are TGTGCCAGCAGCGACAGGGATAACAAAAACATTCAGTACTTC. Variable domain in full (rest from reference TRBV2 and TRBJ2-4): EPEVTQTPSHQVTQMGQEVILRCVPISNHLYFYWYRQILGQKVEFLVSFYNNEISEKSEIFDDQFSVERPDGSNFTLKIRSTKLEDSAMYFCASSDRDNKNIQYFGAGTRLSVL.

The gene calls are TRBV6-2 or TRBV6-3 and TRBJ1-1; D is ambiguous. The V end lost 6 bases, the J end lost 0 bases, and 11 bases lay between the germline ends. The CDR3 is made up of 14 amino acids. Per germline, CDR1 MNHEY and CDR2 SVGEGT. The CDR3 loop is CASRRRTVNTEAFF. The CDR3 DNA follows: TGTGCCAGCAGAAGACGGACGGTGAACACTGAAGCTTTCTTT.

This rearrangement joins TRBV11-2 to TRBJ2-7, with D possibly TRBD1 on 6 matching bases. Trimming took 0 bases from V and 5 from J, leaving 11 bases between them. Germline V lookup: CDR1 SGHAT, CDR2 FQNNGV. This CDR3 region has 14 residues. This CDR3 reads CASSLDYRVDEQYF. The CDR3 bases are TGTGCCAGCAGCTTAGATTACAGGGTAGACGAGCAGTACTTC.

This clonotype occurred many times. This rearrangement joins TRBV10-3 to TRBJ2-5; the D gene is possibly TRBD1 (6 bases). V lost 10 bases to trimming and J lost 5 bases, with 14 bases between them. CDR3 length equals 12 residues. CDR1 ENHRY and CDR2 SYGVKD come from the germline V gene. The CDR3 sequence: CANTGLRETQYF. DNA for the CDR3: TGTGCCAACACAGGGCTGCGGGAGACCCAGTACTTC.

This clonotype showed up just once. The chain joins TRBV27 to TRBJ1-2; 8 bases match TRBD1. CDR1 and CDR2 (germline): MNHEY, SMNVEV (reference sequence). This CDR3 region has 14 residues. Trimming cost V 6 bases and J 4 bases; bases outside gene matches: 7. The CDR3 is CASRRAGGVYGYTF. The CDR3 DNA is TGTGCCAGCAGGAGGGCAGGGGGCGTCTATGGCTACACCTTC.

This chain joins TRBV7-9 and TRBJ2-5; no clear D. The V end was cut by 5 bases, the J end by 2 bases, with 18 bases between. Germline CDR1 SEHNR, CDR2 FQNEAQ (reference sequence). The CDR3 sequence is 16 residues long. CDR3 bases: TGTGCCAGCAGCGAGGCCCTAAGACGCATACAAGAGACCCAGTACTTC. This gives the protein CASSEALRRIQETQYF.

In the case of this clonotype: With a much larger clone just one base away, this may be a read error. This chain links TRBV7-9 with TRBJ2-7; the D gene is possibly TRBD2 (5 bases). Germline-derived CDR1 and CDR2 are SEHNR and FQNEAQ (reference sequence). The CDR3 is 15 amino acids. CDR3: CASSLVGESSYVQYF. The CDR3 DNA sequence: TGTGCCAGCAGCTTAGTTGGGGAGAGCTCCTACGTGCAGTACTTC. Together with reference TRBV7-9 and TRBJ2-7, the CDR3 gives the full variable domain: DTGVSQNPRHKITKRGQNVTFRCDPISEHNRLYWYRQTLGQGPEFLTYFQNEAQLEKSRLLSDRFSAERPKGSFSTLEIQRTEQGDSAMYLCASSLVGESSYVQYFGPGTRLTVT.